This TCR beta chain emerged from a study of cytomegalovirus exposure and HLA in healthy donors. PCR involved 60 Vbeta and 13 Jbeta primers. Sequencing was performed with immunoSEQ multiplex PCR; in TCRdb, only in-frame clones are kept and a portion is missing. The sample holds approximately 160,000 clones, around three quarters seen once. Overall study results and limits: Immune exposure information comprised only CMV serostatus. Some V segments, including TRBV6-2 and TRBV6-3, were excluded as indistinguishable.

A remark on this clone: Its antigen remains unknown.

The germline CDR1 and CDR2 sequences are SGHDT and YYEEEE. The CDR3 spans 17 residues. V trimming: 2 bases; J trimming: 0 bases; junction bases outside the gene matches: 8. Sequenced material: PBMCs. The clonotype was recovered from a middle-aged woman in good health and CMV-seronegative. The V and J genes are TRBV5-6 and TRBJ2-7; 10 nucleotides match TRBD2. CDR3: CASSFGLAGAPSYEQYF. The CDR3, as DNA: TGTGCCAGCAGCTTCGGCCTAGCGGGAGCCCCCTCCTACGAGCAGTACTTC.